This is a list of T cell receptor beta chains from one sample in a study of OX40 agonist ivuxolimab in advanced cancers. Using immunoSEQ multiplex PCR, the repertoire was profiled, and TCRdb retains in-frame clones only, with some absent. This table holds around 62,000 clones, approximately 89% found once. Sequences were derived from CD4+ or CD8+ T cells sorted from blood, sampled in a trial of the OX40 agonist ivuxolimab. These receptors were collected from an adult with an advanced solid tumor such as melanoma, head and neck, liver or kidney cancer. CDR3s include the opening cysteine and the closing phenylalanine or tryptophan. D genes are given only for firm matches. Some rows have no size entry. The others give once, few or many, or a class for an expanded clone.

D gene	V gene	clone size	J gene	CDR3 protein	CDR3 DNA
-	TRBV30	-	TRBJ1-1	CAWSVSRNTEAFF	TGTGCCTGGAGTGTAAGCAGGAACACTGAAGCTTTCTTT
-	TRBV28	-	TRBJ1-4	CASGTLEKLFF	TGTGCCAGCGGAACACTTGAAAAACTGTTTTTT
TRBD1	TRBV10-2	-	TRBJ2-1	CASSEPDREQFF	TGCGCCAGCAGTGAGCCGGACAGGGAGCAGTTCTTC
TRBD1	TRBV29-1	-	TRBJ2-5	CSVGGTGRETQYF	TGCAGCGTTGGCGGGACAGGGCGAGAGACCCAGTACTTC
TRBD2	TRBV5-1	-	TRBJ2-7	CASSLIAGGPYEQYF	TGCGCCAGCAGCTTGATAGCGGGAGGGCCTTACGAGCAGTACTTC
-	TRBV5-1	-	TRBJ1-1	CASSLIGMNTEAFF	TGCGCCAGCAGCTTGATAGGGATGAACACTGAAGCTTTCTTT
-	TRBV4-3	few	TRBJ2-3	CASSQGLGISDTQYF	TGCGCCAGCAGCCAGGGGCTCGGGATTTCTGATACGCAGTATTTT
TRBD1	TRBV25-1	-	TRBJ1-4	CASSGIGTGGDEKLFF	TGTGCCAGCAGTGGGATAGGGACAGGGGGCGATGAAAAACTGTTTTTT
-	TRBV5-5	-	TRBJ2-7	CASSPNSYEQYF	TGTGCCAGCAGCCCGAACTCCTACGAGCAGTACTTC
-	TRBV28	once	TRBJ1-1	CASSRGGRGYTEAFF	TGTGCCAGCAGCAGGGGCGGCAGGGGTTACACTGAAGCTTTCTTT
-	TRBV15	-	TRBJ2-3	CATSPGLSTDTQYF	TGTGCCACCAGCCCGGGGTTGAGCACAGATACGCAGTATTTT
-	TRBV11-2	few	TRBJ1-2	CASSSEGGRSYGYTF	TGTGCCAGCAGCTCCGAGGGGGGACGAAGCTATGGCTACACCTTC
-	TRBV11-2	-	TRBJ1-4	CASSLGAANEKLFF	TGTGCCAGCAGCTTGGGGGCGGCAAATGAAAAACTGTTTTTT
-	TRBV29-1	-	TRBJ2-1	CSVREFDFNNEQFF	TGCAGCGTACGGGAGTTTGACTTCAACAATGAGCAGTTCTTC
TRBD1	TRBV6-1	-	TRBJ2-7	CASSLDRGHREQYF	TGTGCCAGCAGTCTGGACAGGGGGCATCGAGAGCAGTACTTC
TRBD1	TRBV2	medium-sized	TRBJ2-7	CASSFERDRGDGEQYF	TGTGCCAGCAGCTTTGAACGCGACAGGGGAGATGGCGAGCAGTACTTC
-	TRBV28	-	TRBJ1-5	CASAYGNQPQHF	TGTGCCAGCGCATATGGCAATCAGCCCCAGCATTTT
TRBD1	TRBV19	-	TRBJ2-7	CASTSRDRGIVEQYF	TGTGCCAGTACGAGCCGGGACAGGGGTATCGTTGAGCAGTACTTC
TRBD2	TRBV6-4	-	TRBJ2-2	CASSENGLVNTGELFF	TGTGCCAGCAGTGAGAACGGACTAGTAAACACCGGGGAGCTGTTTTTT
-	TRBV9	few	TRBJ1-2	CASSALGRSSNYGYTF	TGTGCCAGCAGCGCCCTGGGGAGAAGTTCTAACTATGGCTACACCTTC
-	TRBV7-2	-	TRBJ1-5	CASSLPGQFNQPQHF	TGTGCCAGCAGCTTGCCGGGACAATTCAATCAGCCCCAGCATTTT
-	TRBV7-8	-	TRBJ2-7	CASSSVKTEQYF	TGTGCCAGCAGCTCCGTGAAAACGGAGCAGTACTTC
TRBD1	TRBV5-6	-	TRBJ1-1	CASSSQGVDEAFF	TGTGCCAGCAGCTCACAGGGGGTGGATGAAGCTTTCTTT
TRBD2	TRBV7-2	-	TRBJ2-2	CASSRSGLVFSGELFF	TGTGCCAGCAGTAGATCGGGACTAGTGTTCTCCGGGGAGCTGTTTTTT
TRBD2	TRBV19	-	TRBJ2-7	CASSPGGEQYF	TGTGCCAGTAGTCCGGGGGGCGAGCAGTACTTC
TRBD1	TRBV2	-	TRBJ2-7	CASSVETGDEQYF	TGTGCCAGCAGTGTCGAGACAGGGGACGAGCAGTACTTC
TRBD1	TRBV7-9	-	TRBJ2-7	CASSPRQGLKNEQYF	TGTGCCAGCAGCCCGCGACAGGGGCTAAAAAACGAGCAGTACTTC
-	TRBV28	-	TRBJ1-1	CASSLRNTEAFF	TGTGCCAGCAGTTTACGGAACACTGAAGCTTTCTTT
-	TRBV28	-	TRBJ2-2	CASSFFGQDGELFF	TGTGCCAGCAGTTTTTTTGGGCAGGACGGGGAGCTGTTTTTT
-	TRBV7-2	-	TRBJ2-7	CASSFIRGDYRFSYEQYF	TGTGCCAGCAGCTTTATAAGGGGGGACTACAGATTCTCCTACGAGCAGTACTTC
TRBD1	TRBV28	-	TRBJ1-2	CASSAPGGQSYTF	TGTGCCAGCAGCGCCCCAGGGGGTCAAAGCTACACCTTC
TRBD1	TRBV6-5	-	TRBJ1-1	CASSYSDQGAEAFF	TGTGCCAGCAGTTACTCGGATCAGGGGGCGGAAGCTTTCTTT
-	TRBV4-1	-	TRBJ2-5	CASSQGTNQETQYF	TGCGCCAGCAGCCAAGGGACAAACCAAGAGACCCAGTACTTC
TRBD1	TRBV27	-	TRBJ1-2	CASSWSAQGARGYTF	TGTGCCAGCAGCTGGTCCGCACAGGGGGCGCGAGGCTACACCTTC
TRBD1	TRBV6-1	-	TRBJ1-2	CASSQGENYGYTF	TGTGCCAGCAGTCAGGGGGAAAACTATGGCTACACCTTC
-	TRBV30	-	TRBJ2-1	CAWRGAGQGRNEQFF	TGTGCCTGGAGAGGCGCAGGGCAAGGGCGCAATGAGCAGTTCTTC
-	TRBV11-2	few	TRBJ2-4	CASRTIAKNIQYF	TGTGCCAGCAGGACTATAGCCAAAAACATTCAGTACTTC
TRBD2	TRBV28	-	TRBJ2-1	CASSLPQAGGSAYNEQFF	TGTGCCAGCAGTTTGCCCCAAGCGGGAGGATCCGCCTACAATGAGCAGTTCTTC
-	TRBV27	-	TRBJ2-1	CASSSPDSYNEQFF	TGTGCCAGCAGTTCCCCAGACTCCTACAATGAGCAGTTCTTC
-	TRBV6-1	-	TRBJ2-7	CASSERIRGTPFF	TGTGCCAGCAGTGAAAGGATTAGGGGGACACCTTTTTTC
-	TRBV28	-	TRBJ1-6	CASSFAWAFNSPLHF	TGTGCCAGCAGTTTTGCGTGGGCTTTTAATTCACCCCTCCACTTT
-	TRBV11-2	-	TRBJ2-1	CASSIPYNEQFF	TGTGCCAGCAGCATCCCGTACAATGAGCAGTTCTTC
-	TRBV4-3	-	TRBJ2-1	CASSQDGGRQVADEQFF	TGCGCCAGCAGCCAAGATGGGGGGCGACAAGTGGCGGATGAGCAGTTCTTC
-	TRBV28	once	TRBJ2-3	CASGITSTDTQYF	TGTGCCAGCGGGATAACTAGCACAGATACGCAGTATTTT
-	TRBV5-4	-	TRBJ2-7	CASSLELASSYEQYF	TGTGCCAGCAGCTTGGAGCTAGCGTCTTCATACGAGCAGTACTTC
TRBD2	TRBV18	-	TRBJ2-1	CASSLAGGGNEQFF	TGTGCCAGCTCACTGGCGGGAGGCGGCAATGAGCAGTTCTTC
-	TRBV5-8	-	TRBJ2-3	CASRKMDYPPYF	TGTGCCAGCAGGAAGATGGACTACCCACCGTATTTT
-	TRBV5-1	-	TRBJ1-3	CASSLAPQGNTIYF	TGCGCCAGCAGCTTGGCCCCCCAGGGAAACACCATATATTTT
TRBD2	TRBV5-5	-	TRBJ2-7	CASTFLAGVTTYEQYF	TGTGCCAGCACCTTCCTAGCGGGAGTTACAACCTACGAGCAGTACTTC
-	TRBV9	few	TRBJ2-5	CASSVVPSQETQYF	TGTGCCAGCAGCGTAGTGCCGTCCCAAGAGACCCAGTACTTC
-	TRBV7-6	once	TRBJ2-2	CASSTSVHPTGELFF	TGTGCCAGCAGCACCAGCGTTCACCCAACCGGGGAGCTGTTTTTT
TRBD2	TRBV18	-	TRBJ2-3	CASSPGLAGHTDTQYF	TGTGCCAGCTCACCGGGACTAGCGGGACACACAGATACGCAGTATTTT
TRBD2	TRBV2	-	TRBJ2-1	CASSWTSGNEQFF	TGTGCCAGCAGTTGGACTAGCGGCAATGAGCAGTTCTTC
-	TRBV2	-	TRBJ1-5	CASSGESNQPQHF	TGTGCCAGCAGTGGGGAGAGCAATCAGCCCCAGCATTTT